This TCR beta chain comes out of a study of shared clonotypes between healthy human individuals. Study as a whole: Per donor, CD8 memory used one plate, CD8 naive used two, CD4 memory used three and CD4 naive used three. Whole-study findings and limits: Generation probabilities of non-shared clonotypes were lower (relative to those shared by all four donors). Limited genetic and exposure-history diversity came from having few donors.

Comment on this clone: Its antigen is currently unknown.

CDR1 and CDR2 (germline): MNHNY, SVGAGI (reference sequence). The CDR3 runs to 11 residues. V gave up 2 bases and J gave up 17 bases, with 12 bases separating them. CD45RO-negative, CCR7-positively selected cells formed the naive CD8 fraction, excluding terminally differentiated effector memory CD45RA+ cells. Per the study methods: ImmunoSEQ yielded junction-only sequences lacking quality scores, so filtering differed. TCRdb's table, derived via immunoSEQ multiplex PCR, lists solely in-frame clones and lacks some. V and J calls plus clone size are reproduced from that table; the DNA served to infer D and trimming. Of roughly 2,000,000 clones listed, about 95% are singletons.

The rearrangement joins TRBV6-6 to TRBJ1-4, with D unresolved. This sequence was found in a man between 18 and 29 years old in good health. What was sequenced was naive CD8+ T cells sorted from blood. This CDR3 is CASSYVGVIFF. The CDR3 coding sequence is TGTGCCAGCAGTTACGTGGGCGTGATTTTTTTT.